A selection of T cell receptor beta chains follows, all from one sample in a study of shared clonotypes between healthy human individuals. Clones were sequenced by immunoSEQ multiplex PCR, and TCRdb holds only the in-frame ones, with some missing. Among about 2.4 million clones listed, 80% to 95% were seen once. The sample consisted of naive CD4+ T cells from PBMCs. The receptor set was obtained from a man between 18 and 29 years old in good health. Some clones in this sample may be carry-over from other donors' samples. Both conserved end residues are part of each CDR3. The D gene is left open where the match is weak. Rows give clone size only sometimes, using once, few, many, or a class for an expanded clone.

J gene | clone size | CDR3 length | V gene | D gene | CDR3 DNA | CDR3 protein
TRBJ1-4 | - | 13 | TRBV19 | - | TGTGCCAGTAGTTCGGGGGGTCATGAAAAACTGTTTTTT | CASSSGGHEKLFF
TRBJ1-4 | - | 14 | TRBV4-3 | TRBD1 | TGCGCCAGCAGCCAGACAGGGACGAGGGAAAAACTGTTTTTT | CASSQTGTREKLFF
TRBJ2-5 | - | 14 | TRBV5-1 | TRBD2 | TGCGCCAGCAGCCCCGGCGGGGGTCCCGGAACCCAGTACTTC | CASSPGGGPGTQYF
TRBJ2-2 | - | 12 | TRBV4-1 | - | TGCGCCAGCAGCCAAGTTCGCGGGGAGCTGTTTTTT | CASSQVRGELFF
TRBJ2-7 | once | 15 | TRBV4-1 | TRBD1 | TGCGCCAGCAGCCAAGAGAGACAGGGTAGGCACGAGCAGTACTTC | CASSQERQGRHEQYF
TRBJ2-7 | - | 14 | TRBV4-1 | TRBD1 | TGCGCCAGCAGACAACCGGGACAGAACTACGAGCAGTACTTC | CASRQPGQNYEQYF
TRBJ1-5 | once | 17 | TRBV23-1 | TRBD1 | TGCGCCAGCAGTCAAACCGCAACCGGGACAGGGTGGAAGCCCCAGCATTTT | CASSQTATGTGWKPQHF
TRBJ2-5 | - | 14 | TRBV6-5 | TRBD1 | TGTGCCAGCAGTCCCAGACAGGGAACAGAGACCCAGTACTTC | CASSPRQGTETQYF
TRBJ1-5 | - | 14 | TRBV7-2 | - | TGTGCCAGCAGCTCTGACAGTAGCAATCAGCCCCAGCATTTT | CASSSDSSNQPQHF
TRBJ1-2 | - | 17 | TRBV5-1 | - | TGCGCCAGCAGCTTGGGAGGCAGGGGCGGCGCGGACTATGGCTACACCTTC | CASSLGGRGGADYGYTF
TRBJ2-1 | - | 14 | TRBV21-1 | - | TGTGCCAGCGGCGAGACCCTCACCTACAATGAGCAGTTCTTC | CASGETLTYNEQFF
TRBJ2-7 | - | 13 | TRBV5-4 | - | TGTGCCAGCAGCCGACCCGACTCCTACGAGCAGTACTTC | CASSRPDSYEQYF
TRBJ1-3 | - | 17 | TRBV15 | TRBD1 | TGTGCCACCAGCAGGTATAAAGGGGGCGCAGGTGGAAACACCATATATTTT | CATSRYKGGAGGNTIYF
TRBJ2-2 | - | 15 | TRBV6-5 | - | TGTGCCAGCAGCCAGGGGGGGGCGAACACCGGGGAGCTGTTTTTT | CASSQGGANTGELFF
TRBJ2-2 | once | 16 | TRBV7-2 | - | TGTGCCAGCAGCTTATTGGGGGCGGCGAACACCGGGGAGCTGTTTTTT | CASSLLGAANTGELFF
TRBJ1-4 | - | 16 | TRBV28 | - | TGTGCCAGCAGCCCCATTAGCGAGGGAGAGAACGAAAAACTGTTTTTT | CASSPISEGENEKLFF
TRBJ1-2 | - | 13 | TRBV10-3 | TRBD1 | TGTGCCACCTCAGGGGGAGGGTTTTATGGCTACACCTTC | CATSGGGFYGYTF
TRBJ2-2 | - | 16 | TRBV7-9 | - | TGTGCCAGCAGCTTAGCGGCAGGGACCAACACCGGGGAGCTGTTTTTT | CASSLAAGTNTGELFF
TRBJ2-1 | - | 16 | TRBV18 | TRBD2 | TGTGCCAGCTCAAAAAACTCGGGACTAGGGGACAATGAGCAGTTCTTC | CASSKNSGLGDNEQFF
TRBJ2-7 | - | 19 | TRBV7-6 | - | TGTGCCAGCAGCGTCTTCCCCCCCTCTCCGGACACCGTATCCTACGAGCAGTACTTC | CASSVFPPSPDTVSYEQYF
TRBJ2-7 | - | 11 | TRBV2 | - | TGTGCCAGCAGGGCCAGGGACGAGCAGTACTTC | CASRARDEQYF
TRBJ1-3 | - | 15 | TRBV5-1 | - | TGCGCCAGCAAAGTTGACGTTAGCTCTGGAAACACCATATATTTT | CASKVDVSSGNTIYF
TRBJ2-7 | - | 13 | TRBV30 | - | TGTGCCTGGAGTGTCTATGGATTTTACGAGCAGTACTTC | CAWSVYGFYEQYF
TRBJ1-2 | - | 18 | TRBV5-1 | - | TGCGCCAGCAGCTTGGGCACCAGCCTCCCGGGAAGGAACTATGGCTACACCTTC | CASSLGTSLPGRNYGYTF
TRBJ2-3 | - | 14 | TRBV29-1 | - | TGCAGCGTTGAAGACACTCTTGGCACAGATACGCAGTATTTT | CSVEDTLGTDTQYF
TRBJ2-7 | - | 17 | TRBV28 | TRBD1 | TGTGCCAGCAGTTGGCTCCGACCGGGACAGAGCTCCTACGAGCAGTACTTC | CASSWLRPGQSSYEQYF